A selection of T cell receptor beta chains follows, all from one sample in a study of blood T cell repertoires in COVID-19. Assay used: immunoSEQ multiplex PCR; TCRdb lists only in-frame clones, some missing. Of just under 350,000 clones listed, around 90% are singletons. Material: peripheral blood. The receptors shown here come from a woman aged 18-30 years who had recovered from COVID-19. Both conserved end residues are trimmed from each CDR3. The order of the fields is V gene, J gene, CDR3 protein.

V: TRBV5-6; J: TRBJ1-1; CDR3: ASSLGETRKANTEAF
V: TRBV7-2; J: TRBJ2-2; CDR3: ASSELPGSMNTGELF
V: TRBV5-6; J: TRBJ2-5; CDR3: ASSLAGVRAQY
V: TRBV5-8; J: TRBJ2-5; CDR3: ASSLAETQY
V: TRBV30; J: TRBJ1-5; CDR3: AWGKRSNQPQH
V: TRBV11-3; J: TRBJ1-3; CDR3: ASSPDRNGNTIY
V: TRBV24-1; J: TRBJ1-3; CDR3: ATSDSWTDGNTIY
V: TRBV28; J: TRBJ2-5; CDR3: ASSAPSGTSGWGSQETQY
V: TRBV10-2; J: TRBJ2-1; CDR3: ASRTGTSGREQF
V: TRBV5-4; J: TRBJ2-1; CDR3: ASSSLAGDGNEQF
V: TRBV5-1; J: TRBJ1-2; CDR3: ASSFGDRGFNGYT
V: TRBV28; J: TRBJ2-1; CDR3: ASSSGGLAGGTTYNEQF
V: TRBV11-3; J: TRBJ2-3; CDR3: ASSFTGGYTQY
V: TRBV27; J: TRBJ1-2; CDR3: ASSMLRQRHSYGYT
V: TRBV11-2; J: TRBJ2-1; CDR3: ASSLSQSSFNFNEQF
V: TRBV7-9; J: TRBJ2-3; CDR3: ASRETSTDTQY
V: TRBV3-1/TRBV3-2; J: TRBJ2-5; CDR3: ASSQPTGGQETQY
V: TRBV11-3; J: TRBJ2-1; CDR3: ASSPVVAESSYNEQF
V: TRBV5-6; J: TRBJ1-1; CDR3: ASSHRRARNTEAF
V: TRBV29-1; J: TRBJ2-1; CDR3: SVGSYEQF
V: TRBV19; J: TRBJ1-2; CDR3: ASSSDAGTEFGYT